The 2 T cell receptor beta chains listed next were all sequenced from one sample in a study of shared clonotypes between healthy human individuals. The naive CD8 population came from CD45RO-negative cells selected for CCR7, without terminally differentiated effector memory CD45RA+ cells. Profiled with immunoSEQ multiplex PCR; TCRdb holds only in-frame clones, not every one. The repertoire holds 2 million or so clones, with roughly 95% as singletons. Input material: naive CD8+ T cells sorted from blood. All receptors derive from a man between 18 and 35 years old in good health.

J is TRBJ2-2 and V is TRBV10-3; D not certain. The length of the CDR3 is 21 residues. The V end was cut by 8 bases, the J end by 5 bases, with 36 bases between. Per the germline V gene, CDR1 is ENHRY and CDR2 is SYGVKD. CDR3 nucleotides: TGTGCCATCTCGGACCCACACAAGGTGGGTGAGGAGTCGGTCAATACCGGGGAGCTGTTTTTT. This translates into CAISDPHKVGEESVNTGELFF.

This sequence joins TRBV4-1 and TRBJ2-5, with D unresolved. V shed 4 bases and J shed 5 bases, with 17 bases lying between them. Germline-derived CDR1 and CDR2 are MGHRA and YSYEKL. The CDR3 is 15 amino acids. CDR3 bases: TGCGCCAGCAGCCCCACCTCGGTGTTAGGGGAGACCCAGTACTTC. It specifies CASSPTSVLGETQYF.